This record covers a single TCR beta chain. In the original workflow: Counts of nucleated cells, estimated from reference gene primer amplification, were obtained. Sequenced by immunoSEQ multiplex PCR; TCRdb stores in-frame clones only, minus some. V and J calls and clone size come straight from that table; D and trimming were deduced from the DNA. The sample holds some 150,000 clones, 84% seen once. This sample was included in a study of blood T cell repertoires in COVID-19. For the study at large: Samples representing acute and convalescent COVID-19 were sourced from the United States, Italy and Spain. In each case, the material was cDNA or gDNA derived from T cells, B-cell-depleted T cells, or PBMCs.

The CDR3 extends over 15 amino acids. Trimming shortened V by 1 base and J by 6 bases, and 13 bases separated the two germline ends. Germline V gene lookup returns CDR1 SGHDN and CDR2 FVKESK. The chain is built from TRBV14 and TRBJ2-1; perhaps TRBD1 as D (6 bases). This TCR derives from a man aged 65 to 79 with acute or convalescent COVID-19. Material for sequencing was peripheral blood. This CDR3 is CASSQVLGGFNEQFF. The DNA of the CDR3 is TGTGCCAGCAGCCAAGTTTTAGGGGGTTTCAATGAGCAGTTCTTC.